This T cell receptor (beta chain) was recovered during a study of identical twins. General observations from the study: Memory repertoires showed no such pattern, whereas abundant cord blood beta clonotypes carried fewer insertions. The conclusions drew on cross-sectional statistical analysis instead of tracking the same donors.

There are a few counts of this clonotype. The antigen remains undetermined. The CDR3 has 13 amino acids. Germline V gene sequence: CDR1 SGHNT, CDR2 YYREEE (reference sequence). Between the trimmed V and J ends, which lost 4 bases and 5 bases, there was a span of 12 bases. Using its own MiXCR run on the 5' RACE reads, TCRdb lists one record per CDR3 protein. This table holds fewer than 250,000 distinct CDR3 sequences, 9.4% found once. The V and J genes are TRBV5-4 and TRBJ2-5, with D possibly being TRBD1 or TRBD2 (5 bases each). Source material: memory (CD45RO+) T cells sorted from blood. This clonotype was sampled from a woman aged 18-35 years in good health. This CDR3 is CASSPRGLETQYF. CDR3 bases: TGTGCCAGCAGCCCACGGGGCCTGGAGACCCAGTACTTC.